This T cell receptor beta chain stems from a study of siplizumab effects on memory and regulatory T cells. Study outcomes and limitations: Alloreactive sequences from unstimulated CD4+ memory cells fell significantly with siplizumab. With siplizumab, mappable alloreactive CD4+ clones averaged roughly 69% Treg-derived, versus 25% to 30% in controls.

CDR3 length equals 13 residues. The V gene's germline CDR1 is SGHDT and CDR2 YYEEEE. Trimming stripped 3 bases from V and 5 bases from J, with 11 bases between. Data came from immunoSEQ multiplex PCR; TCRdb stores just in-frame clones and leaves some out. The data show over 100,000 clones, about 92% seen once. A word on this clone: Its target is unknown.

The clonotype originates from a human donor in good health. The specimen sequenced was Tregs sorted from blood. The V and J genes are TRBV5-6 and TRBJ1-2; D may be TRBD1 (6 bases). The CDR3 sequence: CASSSFTGYGYTF. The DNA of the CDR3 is TGTGCCAGCAGCTCATTCACAGGGTATGGCTACACCTTC.